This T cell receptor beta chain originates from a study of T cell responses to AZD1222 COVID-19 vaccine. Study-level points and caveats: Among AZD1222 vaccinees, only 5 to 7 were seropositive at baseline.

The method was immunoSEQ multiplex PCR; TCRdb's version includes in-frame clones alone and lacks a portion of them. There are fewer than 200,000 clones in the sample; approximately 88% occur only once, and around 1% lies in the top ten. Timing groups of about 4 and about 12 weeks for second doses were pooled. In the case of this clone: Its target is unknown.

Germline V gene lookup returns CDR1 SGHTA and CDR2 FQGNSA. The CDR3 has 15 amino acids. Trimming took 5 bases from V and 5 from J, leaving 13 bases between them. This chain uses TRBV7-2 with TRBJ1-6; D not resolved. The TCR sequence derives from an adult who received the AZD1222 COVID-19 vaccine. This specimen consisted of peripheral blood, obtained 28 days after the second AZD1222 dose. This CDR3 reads CASSPRYFDNSPLHF. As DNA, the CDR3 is TGTGCCAGCAGCCCCCGTTATTTCGATAATTCACCCCTCCACTTT.